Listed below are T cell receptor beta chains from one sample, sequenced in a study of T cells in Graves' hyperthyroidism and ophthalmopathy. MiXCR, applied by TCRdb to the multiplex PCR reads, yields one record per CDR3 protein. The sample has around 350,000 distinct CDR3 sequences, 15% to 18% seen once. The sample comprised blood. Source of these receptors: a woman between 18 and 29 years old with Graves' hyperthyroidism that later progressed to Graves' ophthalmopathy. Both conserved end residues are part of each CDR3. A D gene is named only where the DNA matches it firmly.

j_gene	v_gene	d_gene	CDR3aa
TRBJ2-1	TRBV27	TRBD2	CASSGTTGIRTSGRLSSYNEQFF
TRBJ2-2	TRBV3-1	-	CASSQGVWNTGELFF
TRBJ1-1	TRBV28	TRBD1	CASSLPQGYGTEAFF
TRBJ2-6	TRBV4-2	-	CASSPSLGSNSGANVLTF
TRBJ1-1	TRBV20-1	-	CSAGATGQLTEAFF
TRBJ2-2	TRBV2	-	CASAPPIAGPGELFF
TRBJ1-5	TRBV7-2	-	CASSTDGVNNQPQHF
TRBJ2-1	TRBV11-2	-	CASSLDRLKQGQFF
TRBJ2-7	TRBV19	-	CASSLDSVSYEQYF
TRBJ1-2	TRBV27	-	CASSSLGAGESYGYTF
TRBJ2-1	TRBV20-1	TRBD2	CSARGAGVTYNEQFF
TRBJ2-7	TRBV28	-	CASSPPVSGVSEQYF
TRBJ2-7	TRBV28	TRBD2	CASSSPGLAGEGYEQYF
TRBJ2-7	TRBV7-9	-	CASSLAGGAPDSYEQYF
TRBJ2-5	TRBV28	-	CASKLAWGETQYF
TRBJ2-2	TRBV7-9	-	CASSIRANAGELFF
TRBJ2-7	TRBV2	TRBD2	CATTSGRWGEQYF
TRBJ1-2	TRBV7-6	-	CASSSRRTDLSYTF
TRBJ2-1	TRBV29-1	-	CSVEEGLAAREQLF
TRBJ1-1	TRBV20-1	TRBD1	CGVERRGRGTEAFF
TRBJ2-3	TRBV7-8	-	CASSLVRTAPSTDTQYF
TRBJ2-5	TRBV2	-	CAYWDGGVAETQYF
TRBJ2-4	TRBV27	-	CASSRGAKNIQYF
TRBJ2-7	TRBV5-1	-	CASRQQIQGNEQYF
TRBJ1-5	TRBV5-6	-	CASSLTGFNNQPQHF
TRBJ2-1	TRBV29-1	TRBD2	CSVRGLAGILYNEQFF
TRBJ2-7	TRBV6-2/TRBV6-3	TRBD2	CASSSRLAGEFYEQYF
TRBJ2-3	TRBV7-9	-	CASSLLVDAAPPDTQYF
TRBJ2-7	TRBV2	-	CASQQASSYEQYF
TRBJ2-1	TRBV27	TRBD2	CASGTSGANEQFF
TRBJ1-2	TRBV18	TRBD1	CASSPDRGDYGYTF
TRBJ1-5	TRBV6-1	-	CASSQGMAQPQHF
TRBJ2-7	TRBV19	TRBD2	CASSIGLGPYEQYF
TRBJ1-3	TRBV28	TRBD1	CASSLGRQGLIGNTIYF
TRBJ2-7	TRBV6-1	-	CASSFSQRLVGEQYF
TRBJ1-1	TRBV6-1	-	CASNLGLAEAFF
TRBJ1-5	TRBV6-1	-	CASSDRRAQRGQPQHF
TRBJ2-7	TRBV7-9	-	CASSAAGPPEQYF
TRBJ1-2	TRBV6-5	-	CASSYGGRDGYTF
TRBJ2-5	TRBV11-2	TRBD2	CASSPSGAGQTQYF
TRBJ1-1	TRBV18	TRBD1	CASSLVQGQGTEAFF
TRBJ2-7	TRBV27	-	CASSPLRGPYEQYF
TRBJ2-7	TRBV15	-	CATSRARGRIYEQYF